The 19 T cell receptor beta chains reported below all come from one sample, sequenced in a study of blood T cell repertoires in COVID-19. The table came from immunoSEQ multiplex PCR; TCRdb's copy has only in-frame clones and leaves some out. The top ten clones hold roughly 10% of a sample with about 230,000 clones, over 75% of them seen once. The sample was peripheral blood. These receptors originate from a man between 45 and 60 years old with COVID-19, enrolled during active disease.

This clone was observed a single time. CDR3 loop: CASSPPVYGYTF. CDR3 DNA: TGTGCCAGCAGCCCCCCCGTGTATGGCTACACCTTC. The chain couples TRBV7-2 to TRBJ1-2, with D unclear. Per the germline V gene, CDR1 is SGHTA and CDR2 is FQGNSA. CDR3 size: 12 residues. V lost 5 bases, J lost 5 bases, and 9 bases lay in between. Looking up the rest from reference TRBV7-2 and TRBJ1-2 gives the full variable domain: GAGVSQSPSNKVTEKGKDVELRCDPISGHTALYWYRQSLGQGLEFLIYFQGNSAPDKSGLPSDRFSAERTGGSVSTLTIQRTQQEDSAVYLCASSPPVYGYTFGSGTRLTVV.

This clone was detected a few times. The rearrangement links TRBV3-1 (or the pseudogene TRBV3-2) to TRBJ2-1; 16 bases are a match to TRBD2. CDR1 is LGHDT, CDR2 YNNKEL, per germline (reference sequence). The CDR3 consists of 16 residues. With V trimmed by 4 bases and J by 7 bases, 4 bases remained unmatched. The CDR3: CASSLGLAGGPNEQFF. The CDR3 coding sequence is TGTGCCAGCAGCCTGGGACTAGCGGGGGGGCCGAATGAGCAGTTCTTC.

This rearrangement joins TRBV4-2 to TRBJ2-2; 13 bases line up with TRBD2. Trimming at V came to 0 bases and at J to 5 bases, leaving 15 bases not matched to a gene. The CDR3 has 21 amino acids. Germline lookup yields CDR1 LGHNA and CDR2 YNFKEQ. The CDR3 is CASSQDRVGLAGAPWTGELFF. The DNA of the CDR3 is TGTGCCAGCAGCCAAGATCGGGTTGGACTAGCGGGGGCCCCTTGGACCGGGGAGCTGTTTTTT.

The chain is built from TRBV24-1 and TRBJ2-7; a weak D match, TRBD1 (6 bases). The CDR3 totals 16 residues. Germline V lookup: CDR1 KGHDR, CDR2 SFDVKD. Trimming left V 0 bases short and J 5 bases short, with 16 bases between. The CDR3 bases are TGTGCCACCAGTGATTTGGGACAGACAGGTGTTGACGAGCAGTACTTC. It specifies CATSDLGQTGVDEQYF.

The gene calls are TRBV18 and TRBJ2-1, with D possibly matching TRBD2 (5 bases). The V gene's germline CDR1 is KGHSH and CDR2 LQKENI. The CDR3 runs 15 residues. V was shortened by 6 bases and J by 7 bases, with 19 bases between the two germline ends. CDR3: CASSSASPGSNEQFF. The CDR3 region has the DNA TGTGCCAGCTCTTCGGCCAGTCCTGGGAGTAATGAGCAGTTCTTC.

This chain links TRBV4-3 with TRBJ2-3, with 12 positions matching TRBD2. Looked up from germline, CDR1 is LGHNA and CDR2 is YSLEER. V shed 2 bases and J 3 bases; nucleotides not matched to a gene: 6. The CDR3 runs 17 residues. DNA for the CDR3: TGCGCCAGCAGCCAACCCCCTAGCGGGGGGGCGACAGATACGCAGTATTTT. This sequence encodes CASSQPPSGGATDTQYF.

The chain employs TRBV5-1 and TRBJ2-3; 7 bases agree with TRBD1. The ends lost 3 bases at V and 2 bases at J; junction bases unmatched: 6. Germline-derived CDR1 and CDR2 are SGHRS and YFSETQ. This CDR3 has 15 amino acids. For the CDR3, the DNA is TGCGCCAGCAGCTCCTCGGACAGGTCCACAGATACGCAGTATTTT. Translation gives CASSSSDRSTDTQYF.

The J gene is TRBJ1-5, the V gene TRBV19, with 10 bases that match TRBD1. The CDR3 totals 14 residues. The ends lost 8 bases at V and 5 bases at J; junction bases unmatched: 6. Per the germline V gene, CDR1 is LNHDA and CDR2 is SQIVND (reference sequence). CDR3 in DNA: TGTGCCAGTTGCCCGGACAGGGGGGATCAGCCCCAGCATTTT. Translation gives CASCPDRGDQPQHF.

The chain is built from TRBV19 and TRBJ1-1; D is ambiguous. This CDR3 spans 15 amino acids. Germline V lookup: CDR1 LNHDA, CDR2 SQIVND (reference sequence). Trimming took 8 bases from V and 0 from J, leaving 16 bases between them. CDR3: CASGPLTGMNTEAFF. Written as DNA, the CDR3 is TGTGCCAGTGGTCCCCTGACCGGGATGAACACTGAAGCTTTCTTT. The whole variable domain, filled in from reference TRBV19 and TRBJ1-1, reads DGGITQSPKYLFRKEGQNVTLSCEQNLNHDAMYWYRQDPGQGLRLIYYSQIVNDFQKGDIAEGYSVSREKKESFPLTVTSAQKNPTAFYLCASGPLTGMNTEAFFGQGTRLTVV.

This clone was counted a single time. The chain couples TRBV10-3 to TRBJ1-2; D not resolved. The CDR3 covers 13 residues. The germline V gene encodes CDR1 ENHRY and CDR2 SYGVKD. The germline V and J ends were trimmed by 11 bases and 0 bases, with 13 bases remaining between them. Here the CDR3 DNA reads TGTGCCGCCGGAGAGACTACTAACTATGGCTACACCTTC. Residues: CAAGETTNYGYTF.

This CDR3 is CASSEGTGGSGNQPQHF. In DNA form, the CDR3 reads TGTGCCAGCAGTGAAGGGACAGGGGGTTCTGGCAATCAGCCCCAGCATTTT. The chain couples TRBV6-1 to TRBJ1-5, with 10 bases lining up with TRBD1. The V gene end was trimmed by 1 base and the J gene end by 2 bases; junction bases not matched to a gene: 5. This CDR3 comprises 17 residues. Per germline, CDR1 MNHNS and CDR2 SASEGT.

This CDR3 reads CASSLAANTGELFF. Here the CDR3 DNA reads TGCGCCAGCAGTCTAGCGGCGAACACCGGGGAGCTGTTTTTT. This rearrangement joins TRBV4-1 to TRBJ2-2; 7 bases map to TRBD2. The CDR3 runs 14 residues. Germline loops: CDR1 MGHRA, CDR2 YSYEKL. Losses at the gene ends were 6 bases for V and 0 bases for J; bases not matched to a gene: 1.

The chain employs TRBV12-3 or TRBV12-4 and TRBJ1-4, with D unclear. Trimming took off 3 bases at V and 4 bases at J, with 6 bases between the two ends. CDR3 length: 13 residues. The CDR3 sequence is CASSLDFNEKLFF. The DNA of the CDR3 is TGTGCCAGCAGTTTGGACTTTAATGAAAAACTGTTTTTT.

This chain links TRBV5-8 with TRBJ2-5; 10 nucleotides align to TRBD2. The CDR3 spans 16 residues. Germline loops: CDR1 SGHTS, CDR2 YDEGEE. Trimming at V came to 3 bases and at J to 3 bases, leaving 8 bases not matched to a gene. The CDR3 DNA follows: TGTGCCAGCAGCTACGGCCTAGCGGGAGAAAAAGAGACCCAGTACTTC. Its translation is CASSYGLAGEKETQYF.

The chain joins TRBV6-5 to TRBJ1-1, with 7 positions matching TRBD1. CDR1 and CDR2 (germline): MNHEY, SVGAGI. With 6 bases clipped from V and 1 base from J, the junction kept 5 bases outside the gene matches. This CDR3 is 14 amino acids long. The CDR3: CASRIGTANTEAFF. The CDR3 nucleotides are TGTGCCAGCAGGATAGGGACAGCGAACACTGAAGCTTTCTTT.

This chain links TRBV4-2 with TRBJ1-3; possibly TRBD1 for D (5 bases). There are 15 residues in the CDR3. Trimming cost V 0 bases and J 0 bases, with 6 bases left between them. Germline assignment: CDR1 LGHNA and CDR2 YNFKEQ. The CDR3 DNA follows: TGTGCCAGCAGCCAAGAAACAGGCTCTGGAAACACCATATATTTT. Protein sequence: CASSQETGSGNTIYF.

The V call is TRBV10-1, the J call TRBJ1-2; 8 bases are a match to TRBD1. The length of the CDR3 is 17 residues. V dropped 6 bases and J dropped 4; count of bases not matched to a gene: 16. Per the germline V gene, CDR1 is WNHNN and CDR2 is SYGVQD (reference sequence). CDR3 nucleotides: TGCGCCAGCAGGGACCCCGTGTGGACAGGGCGATTCTATGGCTACACCTTC. This sequence encodes CASRDPVWTGRFYGYTF.

This clone was recorded once. The chain has TRBV6-1 and TRBJ2-1, with a tentative D call TRBD2 (6 bases). The germline V gene has CDR1 MNHNS and CDR2 SASEGT. The CDR3 loop spans 15 amino acids. V was trimmed by 3 bases and J by 5 bases, leaving 14 bases between them. This CDR3 is CASSEVWEVDNEQFF. CDR3 nucleotides: TGTGCCAGCAGTGAGGTTTGGGAGGTGGACAATGAGCAGTTCTTC.

The genes are TRBV10-2 and TRBJ1-1, with TRBD1 matching 8 bases. With V trimmed by 11 bases and J by 1 base, 6 bases remained unmatched. The CDR3 spans 13 residues. Looked up from germline, CDR1 is WSHSY and CDR2 is SAAADI. CDR3: CAVRQGTNTEAFF. The CDR3 DNA reads as TGCGCCGTCCGACAGGGGACGAACACTGAAGCTTTCTTT.